Here is one T cell receptor beta chain with its context. Antigen: not known. TCRdb's copy holds only in-frame clones and misses some; the assay was immunoSEQ multiplex PCR. Among 40,000 to 55,000 clones listed, 90% were seen once. Conventional CD4+ T cells were sorted from blood as CD25-low CD127-high cells. This sample stems from a study of regulatory and conventional T cells in RAG deficiency. Overall study findings and caveats: Control T-cell subsets had markedly higher Shannon entropy and lower Simpson indices than RAG-deficient patients.

V lost 1 base, J lost 4 bases, and 5 bases stayed unmatched. Germline CDR1 is SGHNT and CDR2 is YYREEE (reference sequence). This CDR3 spans 15 amino acids. These records were also assigned to another study, of regulatory T cells. That work adds: The PCR used 52 TRBV and 13 TRBJ primers. In patients, unique TRB V-J pairs were restricted and V/J usage skewed, especially in Tregs.

The source is a human donor in good health. The chain joins TRBV5-4 to TRBJ2-5; TRBD2 agrees at 9 bases. The specimen was CD4+ effector T cells sorted from blood. CDR3 in DNA: TGTGCCAGCAGCTTGCCTAGCGGGGTTTCAGAGACCCAGTACTTC. Its protein product is CASSLPSGVSETQYF.